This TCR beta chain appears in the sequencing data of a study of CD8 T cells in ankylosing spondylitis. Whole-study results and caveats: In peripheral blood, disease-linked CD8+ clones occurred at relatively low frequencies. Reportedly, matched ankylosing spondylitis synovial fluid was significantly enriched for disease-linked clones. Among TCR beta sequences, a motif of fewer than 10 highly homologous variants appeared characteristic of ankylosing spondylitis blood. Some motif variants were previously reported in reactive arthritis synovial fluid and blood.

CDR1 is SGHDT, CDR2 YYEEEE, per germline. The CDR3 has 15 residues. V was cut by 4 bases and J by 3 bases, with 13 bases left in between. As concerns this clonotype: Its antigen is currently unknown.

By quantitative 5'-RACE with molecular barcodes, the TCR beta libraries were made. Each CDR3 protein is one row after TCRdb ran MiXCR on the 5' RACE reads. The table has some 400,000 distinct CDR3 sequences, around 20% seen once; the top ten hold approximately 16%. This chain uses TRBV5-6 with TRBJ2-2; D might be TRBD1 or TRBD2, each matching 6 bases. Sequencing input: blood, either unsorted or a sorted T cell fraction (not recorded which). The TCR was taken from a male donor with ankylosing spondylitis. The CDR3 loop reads CASSRGPGDTGELFF. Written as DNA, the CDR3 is TGTGCCAGCAGCCGGGGGCCAGGGGACACCGGGGAGCTGTTTTTT.